This T cell receptor (beta chain) was captured by sequencing in a study of beta chain features in type 1 diabetes. In its sample, this clone was seen a few times. The antigen remains unidentified. Germline V CDR1 and CDR2: SGHDT, YYEEEE. CDR3 length: 12 amino acids. Trimming pared 0 bases from V and 11 bases from J, leaving 11 bases between. Sorting that relied on CD45RO/CCR7/CD25/CD127/CD95/CD27 yielded CD4+ naive, central memory, regulatory and stem cell-like memory cells. The authors reverse transcribed all of the isolated RNA, so sequencing captured expressed TCRB transcripts. Sequencing used immunoSEQ multiplex PCR; TCRdb keeps in-frame clones, though not all of them. The table shows under 450,000 clones, with roughly 14% occurring only once. Broader study findings: Sequencing the cDNA could make cells with high TCR expression show up more than they should.

The rearrangement uses TRBV5-6 and TRBJ1-1; unclear D gene. Sequencing used naive CD4+ T cells from blood. The origin of this receptor is a man aged 25-45 years in good health. This CDR3 reads CASSLVGAYAFF. The DNA for the CDR3 is TGTGCCAGCAGCTTGGTAGGCGCGTACGCTTTCTTT.